This passage covers 18 T cell receptor beta chains from one sample sequenced in a study of blood T cell repertoires in COVID-19. Only in-frame clones appear in the TCRdb table, and some are missing; sequencing was by immunoSEQ multiplex PCR. Counted here are over 85,000 clones, about 85% occurring once; the ten biggest clones make up about 3.4%. The sequenced material came from peripheral blood. These TCRs come from a man aged 45-65 years with acute or convalescent COVID-19.

The chain employs TRBV29-1 and TRBJ2-2, with no clear D. V gave up 4 bases and J gave up 0 bases, with 6 bases separating them. Germline values: CDR1 SQVTM, CDR2 ANQGSEA. The CDR3 has 13 residues. The CDR3 DNA sequence: TGCAGCGTTGGCAGATCGAACACCGGGGAGCTGTTTTTT. This translates into CSVGRSNTGELFF.

This clone was observed a single time. The chain carries TRBV7-6 and TRBJ2-7; 15 bases fit TRBD2. This CDR3 is built from 15 residues. The trim removed 5 bases at V and 5 bases at J, leaving 4 bases unmatched. Germline V gene sequence: CDR1 SGHVS, CDR2 FNYEAQ. The CDR3 here is CASSPGLAGGHEQYF. The CDR3 DNA follows: TGTGCCAGCAGCCCGGGACTAGCGGGAGGCCACGAGCAGTACTTC.

J is TRBJ2-7 and V is TRBV5-6, with 7 nucleotides matching TRBD1. The J segment lost 4 bases and the V segment lost 0 bases, leaving 13 bases of the junction unmatched. The V gene's germline CDR1 is SGHDT and CDR2 YYEEEE. The CDR3 is 17 amino acids. CDR3 DNA sequence: TGTGCCAGCAGCTTGGCCCAAGAAGGACAGGACTTATACGAGCAGTACTTC. Its protein product is CASSLAQEGQDLYEQYF.

V is TRBV4-3 and J is TRBJ2-1; TRBD2 agrees at 8 bases. J gave up 0 bases and V 4 bases, and 2 bases lay outside the gene matches. The CDR3 length is 15 residues. Germline V gene sequence: CDR1 LGHNA, CDR2 YSLEER. The CDR3 is CASSLSGDSYNEQFF. Written as DNA, the CDR3 is TGCGCCAGCAGCCTTAGCGGGGACTCCTACAATGAGCAGTTCTTC.

The chain carries TRBV28 and TRBJ2-3; TRBD2 matches 12 bases. Trimming removed 5 bases from V and 5 bases from J; junction bases left unmatched: 5. The CDR3 spans 15 residues. Germline CDR1 MDHEN, CDR2 SYDVKM. Here the CDR3 DNA reads TGTGCCAGCAGTCGGCGGACTAGCGGGATAGATACGCAGTATTTT. The encoded protein is CASSRRTSGIDTQYF.

The table lists this clone with a few counts. The V gene is TRBV6-4, the J gene TRBJ2-2; 8 nucleotides line up with TRBD1. With V trimmed by 0 bases and J by 0 bases, 3 bases remained unmatched. The CDR3 covers 17 residues. The germline CDR1 and CDR2 sequences are MRHNA and SNTAGT. Here the CDR3 reads CASSDSYRGANTGELFF. The CDR3 nucleotides read TGTGCCAGCAGTGACTCCTACAGGGGGGCGAACACCGGGGAGCTGTTTTTT.

This clone has only one observation. The chain has TRBV7-9 and TRBJ1-2, with unresolved D. Germline V gene lookup returns CDR1 SEHNR and CDR2 FQNEAQ (reference sequence). This CDR3 is built from 17 residues. V was trimmed by 6 bases and J by 7 bases, leaving 27 bases between them. The DNA for the CDR3 is TGTGCCAGCAGTTTTGAGGCCGGCGCCGGGGAGGGTGGTGGCTACACCTTC. It encodes CASSFEAGAGEGGGYTF. The whole variable domain, filled in from reference TRBV7-9 and TRBJ1-2, reads DTGVSQNPRHKITKRGQNVTFRCDPISEHNRLYWYRQTLGQGPEFLTYFQNEAQLEKSRLLSDRFSAERPKGSFSTLEIQRTEQGDSAMYLCASSFEAGAGEGGGYTFGSGTRLTVV.

The chain joins TRBV12-5 to TRBJ2-2; D may be TRBD2 (7 bases). V shed 2 bases and J shed 5 bases, with 15 bases lying between them. Germline V CDR1 and CDR2: LGHNT, FRNRAP. This CDR3 has 16 residues. The DNA for the CDR3 is TGTGCTAGTGGTTTGCCCGGGGGGCCGCGGACCGGGGAGCTGTTTTTT. It translates to CASGLPGGPRTGELFF.

V gene TRBV11-2 combines with J gene TRBJ1-2, with unresolved D. The V end lost 1 base, the J end lost 1 base, and 4 bases lay between the germline ends. This CDR3 has 13 residues. Germline CDR1 is SGHAT and CDR2 is FQNNGV. The CDR3 here is CASSLALNYGYTF. The CDR3 nucleotides read TGTGCCAGCAGCTTAGCCCTTAACTATGGCTACACCTTC.

The chain carries TRBV11-1 and TRBJ1-2; TRBD1 agrees at 8 bases. The germline gives CDR1 SGHAT, CDR2 FQDESV (reference sequence). V gave up 5 bases and J gave up 4 bases; unmatched junction bases: 12. CDR3 length equals 16 residues. The CDR3 DNA reads TGTGCCAGCAGCCACACCGTGACAGGGGCCTCCTATGGCTACACCTTC. It translates to CASSHTVTGASYGYTF. Supplemented by reference TRBV11-1 and TRBJ1-2, the full variable domain reads EAEVAQSPRYKITEKSQAVAFWCDPISGHATLYWYRQILGQGPELLVQFQDESVVDDSQLPKDRFSAERLKGVDSTLKIQPAELGDSAMYLCASSHTVTGASYGYTFGSGTRLTVV.

This clone showed up just a few times. The rearrangement links TRBV2 to TRBJ2-7; possibly TRBD1 for D (6 bases). Germline V gene data show CDR1 as SNHLY and CDR2 as FYNNEI. The CDR3 covers 14 residues. V shed 3 bases and J shed 3 bases, with 12 bases lying between them. The CDR3 reads CASSEARGYYEQYF. The CDR3 nucleotides read TGTGCCAGCAGTGAGGCTAGGGGGTACTACGAGCAGTACTTC.

The chain employs TRBV5-6 and TRBJ1-5; D might be TRBD1 (5 bases). There are 14 residues in the CDR3. Deletions cut 0 bases from V and 7 bases from J, with 11 bases between. Germline assignment: CDR1 SGHDT and CDR2 YYEEEE. The DNA for the CDR3 is TGTGCCAGCAGCTTGGGACAGTTCGAGCAGCCCCAGCATTTT. Translating gives CASSLGQFEQPQHF.

This clone turned up a few times. This CDR3 is CASSSQDRLYEQYF. CDR3 nucleotide sequence: TGTGCCAGCAGCTCTCAAGACAGACTCTACGAGCAGTACTTC. J is TRBJ2-7 and V is TRBV5-6; possible D gene TRBD1, 5 bases. CDR1 is SGHDT and CDR2 is YYEEEE in the germline V gene. CDR3 length equals 14 residues. Between the trimmed V and J ends, which lost 3 bases and 3 bases, there was a span of 13 bases. The full variable domain, rest sourced from reference TRBV5-6 and TRBJ2-7, is DAGVTQSPTHLIKTRGQQVTLRCSPKSGHDTVSWYQQALGQGPQFIFQYYEEEERQRGNFPDRFSGHQFPNYSSELNVNALLLGDSALYLCASSSQDRLYEQYFGPGTRLTVT.

The chain uses TRBV12-3 or TRBV12-4 and TRBJ2-7; D call uncertain. The CDR3 totals 13 residues. The V gene lost 1 base and the J gene lost 7 bases, with 11 bases spanning the gap. CDR3 loop: CASSLDGLREQYF. Here the CDR3 DNA reads TGTGCCAGCAGTTTAGACGGTCTCCGGGAGCAGTACTTC.

V is TRBV2 and J is TRBJ1-2, with 7 bases matching TRBD1. Germline CDR1 and CDR2: SNHLY and FYNNEI. There are 13 residues in the CDR3. J lost 4 bases, V lost 7 bases, and 6 bases had no gene match. The CDR3 bases are TGTGCCAGCACTTGGGACAGTCGCTATGGCTACACCTTC. Translated: CASTWDSRYGYTF.

V gene TRBV5-8 combines with J gene TRBJ2-2, with D perhaps TRBD1 (6 bases). Germline V lookup: CDR1 SGHTS, CDR2 YDEGEE. The V end lost 4 bases, the J end lost 4 bases, and 14 bases lay between the germline ends. CDR3 size: 15 residues. The CDR3 loop is CASSQQQGRTGELFF. CDR3 nucleotide sequence: TGTGCCAGCAGCCAGCAACAGGGTCGCACCGGGGAGCTGTTTTTT.

The chain employs TRBV19 and TRBJ1-2, with 11 bases that match TRBD1. Germline V gene sequence: CDR1 LNHDA, CDR2 SQIVND (reference sequence). CDR3 length: 16 residues. Trimming took 6 bases from V and 4 from J; bases not matched to a gene: 10. The CDR3 here is CASSPGTGGFVYGYTF. CDR3 nucleotide sequence: TGTGCCAGTAGCCCTGGGACAGGGGGTTTTGTCTATGGCTACACCTTC. Filled out from reference TRBV19 and TRBJ1-2, the complete variable domain reads DGGITQSPKYLFRKEGQNVTLSCEQNLNHDAMYWYRQDPGQGLRLIYYSQIVNDFQKGDIAEGYSVSREKKESFPLTVTSAQKNPTAFYLCASSPGTGGFVYGYTFGSGTRLTVV.

The J gene is TRBJ1-2, the V gene TRBV5-4; TRBD1 agrees at 10 bases. V shed 3 bases, J shed 7 bases, and the junction held 9 bases outside the gene matches. The CDR3 is 15 residues long. Germline V gene sequence: CDR1 SGHNT, CDR2 YYREEE (reference sequence). The CDR3 nucleotides are TGTGCCAGCAGCTCTAAGACAGGGGGCTCGGTTGGCTACACCTTC. Translated, it gives CASSSKTGGSVGYTF.